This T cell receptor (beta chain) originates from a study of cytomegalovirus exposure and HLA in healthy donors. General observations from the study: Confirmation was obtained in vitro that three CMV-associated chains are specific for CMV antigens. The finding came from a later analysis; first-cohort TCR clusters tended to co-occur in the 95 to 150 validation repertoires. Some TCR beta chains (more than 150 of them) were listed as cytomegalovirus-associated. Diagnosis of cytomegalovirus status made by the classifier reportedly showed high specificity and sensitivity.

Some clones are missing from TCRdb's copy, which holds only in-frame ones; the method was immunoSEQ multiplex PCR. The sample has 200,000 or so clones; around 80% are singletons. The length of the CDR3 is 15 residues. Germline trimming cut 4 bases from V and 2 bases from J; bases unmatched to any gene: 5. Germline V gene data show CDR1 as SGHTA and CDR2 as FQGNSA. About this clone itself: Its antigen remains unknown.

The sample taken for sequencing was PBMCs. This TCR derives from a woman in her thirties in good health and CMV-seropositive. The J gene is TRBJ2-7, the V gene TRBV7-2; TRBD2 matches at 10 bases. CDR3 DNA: TGTGCCAGCAGCTCTAGCGGGGGAGGAGCCTACGAGCAGTACTTC. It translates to CASSSSGGGAYEQYF.